This TCR beta chain was identified in a study of spatial heterogeneity in lung cancer. Each CDR3 protein gets one entry after TCRdb re-called the 5' RACE reads with MiXCR. This table holds 110,000 or so distinct CDR3 sequences, 10% to 11% found once. Indicated time point: blood at routine non-recurrence follow-up after resection. The CDR3 has 20 amino acids. The J segment lost 7 bases and the V segment lost 4 bases, leaving 25 bases of the junction unmatched. Sequencing used PBMCs, obtained at follow-up. The source of this sequence is a female donor with early-stage non-small cell lung cancer. This chain joins TRBV5-3 and TRBJ2-5, with 10 bases identical to TRBD2. TRBV5-3 counts as an open reading frame of uncertain function. CDR3 residues: CARSPEIGGVAGGGPRTQYF. For the CDR3, the DNA is TGTGCCAGAAGCCCGGAAATAGGGGGCGTAGCGGGAGGTGGACCCCGGACCCAGTACTTC.